The next 19 T cell receptor beta chains were all read from a single sample in a study of beta chain features in type 1 diabetes. Overall study results and limits: Shortening of TCRB CDR3s, moderate but significant, appeared in all four CD4+ subsets of Type 1 diabetes patients.

Isolated RNA was reverse transcribed in full, so expressed TCRB transcripts were sequenced. Generated by immunoSEQ multiplex PCR, the TCRdb table keeps only in-frame clones and is missing some. The profile shows more than 300,000 clones, over 8.5% of them singletons. These receptors' antigens are unknown. The sequencing sample was made of central memory CD4+ T cells from blood. The receptor set was obtained from a man aged 30-40 years with type 1 diabetes.

A remark on this clone: Its ends do not fully match the called genes, so a read error is possible. This chain connects TRBV7-2 to TRBJ2-1, with D perhaps matching TRBD1 (5 bases). The CDR3 has 15 amino acids. Germline V gives CDR1 SGHTA, CDR2 FQGNSA. The CDR3 DNA sequence: TGCGCCAGCAGCCAAGATTCCAGGGCAAACAATGAGCAGTTCTTC. This encodes CASSQDSRANNEQFF.

The chain carries TRBV7-2 and TRBJ2-1, with 8 bases identical to TRBD2. Unmatched junction bases numbered 0, after V lost 0 bases and J lost 2 bases. Germline values: CDR1 SGHTA, CDR2 FQGNSA. This CDR3 has 15 amino acids. CDR3 DNA: TGTGCCAGCAGCTTAGCTAGCGGGACCTACAATGAGCAGTTCTTC. It codes for CASSLASGTYNEQFF.

This clone was seen a handful of times. The V call is TRBV15, the J call TRBJ1-6; 7 bases fit TRBD1. The ends lost 3 bases at V and 8 bases at J; junction bases unmatched: 7. This CDR3 has 15 amino acids. Germline values: CDR1 LNHNV, CDR2 YYDKDF (reference sequence). The CDR3 loop is CATSSTNRGYSPLHF. CDR3 DNA sequence: TGTGCCACCAGCAGTACAAACAGGGGTTATTCACCCCTCCACTTT.

The chain joins TRBV28 to TRBJ2-7; TRBD2 is a possible D gene (6 bases). Germline-derived CDR1 and CDR2 are MDHEN and SYDVKM. Trimming stripped 4 bases from V and 6 bases from J, with 16 bases between. This CDR3 region has 14 residues. The CDR3 DNA is TGTGCCAGCAGTTCCTCCGCGGGGATTGGCGAGCAGTACTTC. This encodes CASSSSAGIGEQYF.

This clone turned up a few times. The chain has TRBV7-9 and TRBJ2-5, with D possibly being TRBD2 (6 bases). Gene TRBJ2-7 matches the end of the DNA better, so the J call may be wrong. Looked up from germline, CDR1 is SEHNR and CDR2 is FQNEAQ (reference sequence). CDR3 length: 15 residues. The CDR3 is CASSLGAGPQYEQYF. The DNA for the CDR3 is TGTGCCAGCAGCTTAGGTGCGGGACCGCAGTACGAGCAGTACTTC.

With regard to this clone: One junction end does not reproduce the germline sequence, and a read error may be involved. J is TRBJ2-2 and V is TRBV7-7; D gene ambiguous. The CDR3 spans 15 residues. The V gene's germline CDR1 is SSHAT and CDR2 FNYEAQ (reference sequence). CDR3 region: CASSPMNTRTGELFF. DNA of the CDR3: TGTGCTAGCAGCCCCATGAATACGAGGACCGGGGAGCTGTTTTTT.

This clone has a handful of counts. The chain has TRBV28 and TRBJ2-1; 11 bases agree with TRBD1. With V trimmed by 4 bases and J by 3 bases, 5 bases remained unmatched. The CDR3 loop spans 16 amino acids. The germline gives CDR1 MDHEN, CDR2 SYDVKM. CDR3 region: CASSSTGTGGYNEQFF. CDR3 DNA: TGTGCCAGCAGTTCCACCGGGACAGGGGGCTACAATGAGCAGTTCTTC.

The chain uses TRBV5-1 and TRBJ2-2; D gene ambiguous. Germline CDR1 reads SGHRS; CDR2 reads YFSETQ. Trimming cost V 0 bases and J 8 bases, with 5 bases left between them. The CDR3 loop spans 12 amino acids. CDR3 loop: CASSLGAGELFF. The CDR3 coding sequence is TGCGCCAGCAGCTTGGGGGCAGGGGAGCTGTTTTTT.

In its sample, this clone was seen a few times. J is TRBJ2-2 and V is TRBV6-4, with 8 bases that match TRBD1. Germline V CDR1 and CDR2: MRHNA, SNTAGT. The CDR3 consists of 15 residues. The V gene end was trimmed by 7 bases and the J gene end by 3 bases; junction bases not matched to a gene: 7. The DNA of the CDR3 is TGTGCCAGCAAATCAGGGGGCGCGGACACCGGGGAGCTGTTTTTT. This encodes CASKSGGADTGELFF.

There are a few counts of this clone. This rearrangement joins TRBV7-9 to TRBJ1-5, with D perhaps matching TRBD1 (6 bases). V was cut by 6 bases and J by 11 bases, with 20 bases left in between. Germline-derived CDR1 and CDR2 are SEHNR and FQNEAQ (reference sequence). The CDR3 runs to 14 residues. The CDR3 loop reads CASSSYLDSQSQHF. The CDR3 coding sequence is TGTGCCAGCAGTTCTTACCTGGACAGCCAGTCCCAGCATTTT. The full variable domain, completed using reference TRBV7-9 and TRBJ1-5, is DTGVSQNPRHKITKRGQNVTFRCDPISEHNRLYWYRQTLGQGPEFLTYFQNEAQLEKSRLLSDRFSAERPKGSFSTLEIQRTEQGDSAMYLCASSSYLDSQSQHFGDGTRLSIL.

The chain joins TRBV7-3 to TRBJ1-1; a possible D gene is TRBD1 (5 bases). CDR1 and CDR2 from the germline V gene are SGHTA and FQGTGA. The germline V and J ends were trimmed by 5 bases and 1 base, with 17 bases remaining between them. This CDR3 is built from 16 residues. CDR3 nucleotide sequence: TGTGCCAGCAGCCAGCTTATTGACAGACCGAACACTGAAGCTTTCTTT. As protein: CASSQLIDRPNTEAFF.

This clone was counted many times. The V call is TRBV6-6, the J call TRBJ1-5; D is uncertain. Germline values: CDR1 MNHNY, CDR2 SVGAGI (reference sequence). V gave up 4 bases and J gave up 7 bases, with 11 bases separating them. The CDR3 loop spans 13 amino acids. CDR3 in amino acids: CASSSGSRQPQHF. CDR3 in DNA: TGTGCCAGCAGTTCTGGGTCAAGACAGCCCCAGCATTTT.

This clone was counted only a few times. This sequence joins TRBV6-6 and TRBJ1-5; no clear D. Germline loops: CDR1 MNHNY, CDR2 SVGAGI (reference sequence). The CDR3 has 12 residues. V lost 6 bases, J lost 4 bases, and 7 bases lay in between. The CDR3 loop reads CASRTENQPQHF. DNA for the CDR3: TGTGCCAGCAGGACCGAAAATCAGCCCCAGCATTTT.

The chain links TRBV23-1 to TRBJ2-7; maybe TRBD2 (6 bases). TRBV23-1 is recorded as an ORF, its role being uncertain. The CDR3 loop spans 15 amino acids. Trimming cost V 2 bases and J 3 bases, with 14 bases left between them. In DNA, the CDR3 is TGCGCCAGCAGTCAACGAGGGAGGCCGTTCTACGAGCAGTACTTC. This codes for CASSQRGRPFYEQYF.

This chain links TRBV29-1 with TRBJ1-4; no clear D. V shed 4 bases and J shed 3 bases, with 12 bases lying between them. The CDR3 runs 14 residues. Germline V gene lookup returns CDR1 SQVTM and CDR2 ANQGSEA. The CDR3 DNA is TGCAGCGTTGGCCGTCTTGGCCCTAATGAAAAACTGTTTTTT. It is translated as CSVGRLGPNEKLFF. The whole variable domain, filled in from reference TRBV29-1 and TRBJ1-4, reads SAVISQKPSRDICQRGTSLTIQCQVDSQVTMMFWYRQQPGQSLTLIATANQGSEATYESGFVIDKFPISRPNLTFSTLTVSNMSPEDSSIYLCSVGRLGPNEKLFFGSGTQLSVL.

This clone was seen a few times. The rearrangement uses TRBV28 and TRBJ2-7; 9 positions agree with TRBD2. V trimming: 8 bases; J trimming: 3 bases; junction bases outside the gene matches: 8. Germline V gives CDR1 MDHEN, CDR2 SYDVKM. CDR3 size: 14 residues. In DNA, the CDR3 is TGTGCCAGCTTAAAAAGCGGGAGGAGCTACGAGCAGTACTTC. Its translation: CASLKSGRSYEQYF. Supplemented by reference TRBV28 and TRBJ2-7, the full variable domain reads DVKVTQSSRYLVKRTGEKVFLECVQDMDHENMFWYRQDPGLGLRLIYFSYDVKMKEKGDIPEGYSVSREKKERFSLILESASTNQTSMYLCASLKSGRSYEQYFGPGTRLTVT.

This clone showed up many times. The chain joins TRBV10-3 to TRBJ2-3; 14 nucleotides agree with TRBD2. The CDR3 is 15 residues long. Germline trimming cut 5 bases from V and 6 bases from J; bases unmatched to any gene: 4. The germline V gene has CDR1 ENHRY and CDR2 SYGVKD. The CDR3 region is CAISKGLAGADTQYF. DNA of the CDR3: TGTGCCATCAGTAAGGGACTAGCGGGAGCGGATACGCAGTATTTT.

The chain employs TRBV7-3 and TRBJ2-3; TRBD1 matches at 11 bases. CDR1 SGHTA and CDR2 FQGTGA come from the germline V gene. Trimming took 7 bases from V and 4 from J; bases not matched to a gene: 4. The CDR3 has 14 amino acids. The CDR3 DNA sequence: TGTGCCAGCACCCCGGGACAGGGGGCAGATACGCAGTATTTT. It yields the protein CASTPGQGADTQYF.

This clone was observed a single time. The chain couples TRBV4-3 to TRBJ1-2; D unclear. In germline, CDR1 is LGHNA, CDR2 YSLEER. This CDR3 has 15 amino acids. Trimming took off 5 bases at V and 3 bases at J, with 16 bases between the two ends. The DNA for the CDR3 is TGCGCCAGCAGCTACTCTGCGGCAGCAGACTATGGCTACACCTTC. Translating gives CASSYSAAADYGYTF.